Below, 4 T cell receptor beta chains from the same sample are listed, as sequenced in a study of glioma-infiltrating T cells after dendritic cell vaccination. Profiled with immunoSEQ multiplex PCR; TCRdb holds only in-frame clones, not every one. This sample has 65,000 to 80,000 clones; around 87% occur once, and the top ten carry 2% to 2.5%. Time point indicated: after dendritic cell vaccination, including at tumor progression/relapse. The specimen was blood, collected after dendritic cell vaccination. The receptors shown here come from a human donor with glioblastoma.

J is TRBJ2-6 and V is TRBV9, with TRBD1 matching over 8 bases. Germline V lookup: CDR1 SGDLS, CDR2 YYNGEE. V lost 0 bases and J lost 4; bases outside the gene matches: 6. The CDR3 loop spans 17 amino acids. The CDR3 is CASSVGGQVTGANVLTF. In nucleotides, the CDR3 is TGTGCCAGCAGCGTAGGGGGACAGGTAACCGGGGCCAACGTCCTGACTTTC. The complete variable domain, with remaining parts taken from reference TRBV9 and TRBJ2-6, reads DSGVTQTPKHLITATGQRVTLRCSPRSGDLSVYWYQQSLDQGLQFLIQYYNGEERAKGNILERFSAQQFPDLHSELNLSSLELGDSALYFCASSVGGQVTGANVLTFGAGSRLTVL.

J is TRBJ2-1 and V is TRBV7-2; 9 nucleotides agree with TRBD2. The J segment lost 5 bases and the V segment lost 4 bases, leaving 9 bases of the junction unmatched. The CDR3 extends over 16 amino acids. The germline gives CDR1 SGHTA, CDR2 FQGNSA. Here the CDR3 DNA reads TGTGCCAGCAGCTCCCCCCGAGCTAGCGGGAACAATGAGCAGTTCTTC. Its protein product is CASSSPRASGNNEQFF.

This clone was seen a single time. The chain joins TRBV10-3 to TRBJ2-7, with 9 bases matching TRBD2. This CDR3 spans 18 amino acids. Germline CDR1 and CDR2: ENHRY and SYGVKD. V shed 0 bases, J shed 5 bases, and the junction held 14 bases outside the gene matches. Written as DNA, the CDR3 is TGTGCCATCAGTGAGTCCGACCGCGGGAGGGCCGTAATCGACGAGCAGTACTTC. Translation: CAISESDRGRAVIDEQYF.

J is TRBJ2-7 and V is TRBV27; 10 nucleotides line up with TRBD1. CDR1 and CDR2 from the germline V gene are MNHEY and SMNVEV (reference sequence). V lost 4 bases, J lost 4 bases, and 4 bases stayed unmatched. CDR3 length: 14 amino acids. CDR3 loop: CASSYADRGYEQYF. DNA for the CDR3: TGTGCCAGCAGTTACGCGGACAGGGGGTACGAGCAGTACTTC.